The 6 T cell receptor beta chains given below trace back to one sample, sequenced in a study of tissue T cells after allogeneic stem cell transplantation. Sequencing used immunoSEQ multiplex PCR; TCRdb keeps in-frame clones, though not all of them. The data contain around 1,700 clones, roughly 62% of them seen just once; the ten biggest clones take up around 21%. Sequenced material: tissue from the stomach, taken at autopsy. These receptors came from a female donor over 55 with lung cancer.

Judged by abundance, this clone is large. The DNA of the CDR3 is TGTGCCAGCAGGGAGGGACTCTCCTACGAGCAGTACTTC. As protein: CASREGLSYEQYF. The chain employs TRBV7-9 and TRBJ2-7; D may be TRBD2 (6 bases). Trimming cost V 6 bases and J 0 bases, with 9 bases left between them. Germline CDR1 and CDR2: SEHNR and FQNEAQ (reference sequence). The CDR3 spans 13 residues. Combining the CDR3 with reference TRBV7-9 and TRBJ2-7 gives the whole variable domain DTGVSQNPRHKITKRGQNVTFRCDPISEHNRLYWYRQTLGQGPEFLTYFQNEAQLEKSRLLSDRFSAERPKGSFSTLEIQRTEQGDSAMYLCASREGLSYEQYFGPGTRLTVT.

The gene calls are TRBV28 and TRBJ1-6; no clear D gene. In germline, CDR1 is MDHEN, CDR2 SYDVKM. This CDR3 has 17 residues. V lost 6 bases to trimming and J lost 0 bases, with 15 bases between them. The CDR3 DNA reads TGTGCCAGCAGCTTGAAGAGCTTAAGCTCCTATAATTCACCCCTCCACTTT. It is translated as CASSLKSLSSYNSPLHF.

The chain has TRBV30 and TRBJ2-1; no firm D call. The CDR3 is made up of 15 amino acids. V was shortened by 0 bases and J by 4 bases, with 13 bases between the two germline ends. The germline CDR1 and CDR2 sequences are GTSNPN and SVGIG (reference sequence). DNA for the CDR3: TGTGCCTGGAGTGTACGAGGTACCCCTTACAATGAGCAGTTCTTC. It encodes CAWSVRGTPYNEQFF.

This clone is a singleton in its sample. This sequence joins TRBV30 and TRBJ2-1, with TRBD2 matching over 7 bases. Germline loops: CDR1 GTSNPN, CDR2 SVGIG (reference sequence). CDR3 length equals 14 residues. V shed 3 bases, J shed 0 bases, and the junction held 2 bases outside the gene matches. CDR3 sequence: CAWSRGSSYNEQFF. The CDR3 bases are TGTGCCTGGAGCCGCGGGAGCTCCTACAATGAGCAGTTCTTC.

The rearrangement links TRBV7-3 to TRBJ2-1; 8 nucleotides agree with TRBD2. CDR1 is SGHTA, CDR2 FQGTGA, per germline. V was pared by 3 bases and J by 0 bases, with 4 bases of the junction left unmatched. The CDR3 runs to 16 residues. The CDR3, as DNA: TGTGCCAGCAGCTTGTGGGCGGGAGGCTCCTACAATGAGCAGTTCTTC. Translation: CASSLWAGGSYNEQFF.

The genes are TRBV4-1 and TRBJ2-7; 11 bases line up with TRBD1. Germline-derived CDR1 and CDR2 are MGHRA and YSYEKL. With V trimmed by 1 base and J by 4 bases, 15 bases remained unmatched. This CDR3 is 19 amino acids long. CDR3 in DNA: TGCGCCAGCAGCCAAGGCCGGGACAGGGGGTCATCGGGTTTTTACGAGCAGTACTTC. Its translation: CASSQGRDRGSSGFYEQYF.